A single T cell receptor beta chain is shown here with its context. The data were taken from a study of blood T cell repertoires in COVID-19. V dropped 6 bases and J dropped 7; count of bases not matched to a gene: 5. CDR1 is WSHSY and CDR2 is SAAADI in the germline V gene. CDR3 size: 14 residues. The assay was immunoSEQ multiplex PCR, and TCRdb's table has in-frame clones only and misses some. The sample records 250,000 to 400,000 clones, 70% to 90% being singletons. Participants came from roughly 25 US areas, aged about 18 to 95 years. In assigning cohorts, the study relied on participant-reported clinical history.

The sequence was collected from a woman under 40 who had recovered from COVID-19. The rearrangement uses TRBV10-2 and TRBJ2-2, with 10 bases that match TRBD2. The sequencing sample was made of PBMCs or T cells enriched from blood (not recorded which). The CDR3 protein is CASSLAGENGELFF. The CDR3 nucleotides are TGCGCCAGCAGCCTAGCGGGGGAGAACGGGGAGCTGTTTTTT.